This T cell receptor (beta chain) was captured by sequencing in a study of blood T cell repertoires in COVID-19. Study context: The study drew acute and convalescent COVID-19 samples from the United States, Italy and Spain. Sources were T cells, B-cell-depleted T cells, or PBMCs; the material itself was cDNA or gDNA.

This clone was detected only a few times. The sample holds other DNA sequences that translate to the same CDR3. The Seattle patients, enrolled during active infection, were followed longitudinally. The CDR3 extends over 13 amino acids. V was cut by 6 bases and J by 4 bases, with 12 bases left in between. Germline V gives CDR1 MDHEN, CDR2 SYDVKM. In the original analysis: Reference gene primer amplification yielded estimated nucleated cell counts. Profiling relied on immunoSEQ multiplex PCR, and the TCRdb table lists in-frame clones only, not all of them. That table furnishes V, J and clone size, whereas the DNA furnished D and trimming. The sample gives some 290,000 clones, 90% of which show up once; around 0.98% is in the top ten.

The receptor's source is a woman aged 40 to 49 with COVID-19, enrolled during active disease. The J gene is TRBJ1-2, the V gene TRBV28; D is unclear. Sequencing was carried out using peripheral blood. This CDR3 is CASSPGKAYGYTF. The CDR3, as DNA: TGTGCCAGCAGCCCCGGGAAGGCCTATGGCTACACCTTC.